The 3 T cell receptor beta chains in this list originate from one sample, sequenced in a study of cytomegalovirus exposure and HLA in healthy donors. Vbeta (60) and Jbeta (13) primers were used in the PCR. Sequencing used immunoSEQ multiplex PCR; TCRdb keeps in-frame clones, though not all of them. The repertoire includes about 180,000 clones, around four fifths of them detected once, and roughly 1.3% sits in the top ten. Sequencing was done on a sample of PBMCs. The receptor set was obtained from a man between 25 and 39 years old in good health and CMV-seronegative.

The rearrangement uses TRBV9 and TRBJ1-2, with 10 nucleotides matching TRBD1. The CDR3 consists of 15 residues. Germline trimming cut 4 bases from V and 8 bases from J; bases unmatched to any gene: 11. Germline lookup yields CDR1 SGDLS and CDR2 YYNGEE. CDR3 amino acids: CASSPPGTGVYGYTF. CDR3 bases: TGTGCCAGCAGCCCCCCCGGGACAGGGGTGTACGGCTACACCTTC.

The CDR3 is CASSLPLAAPYNEQFF. DNA of the CDR3: TGCGCCAGCAGCCTTCCCCTAGCTGCCCCCTACAATGAGCAGTTCTTC. The V and J genes are TRBV5-1 and TRBJ2-1; tentative D call: TRBD2 (5 bases). Looked up from germline, CDR1 is SGHRS and CDR2 is YFSETQ. CDR3 length: 16 residues. The germline V and J ends were trimmed by 4 bases and 2 bases, with 16 bases remaining between them.

This CDR3 reads CASTVGQTQNSPLHF. DNA for the CDR3: TGTGCCAGCACTGTTGGACAGACTCAAAATTCACCCCTCCACTTT. J is TRBJ1-6 and V is TRBV6-5, with D possibly TRBD1 on 6 matching bases. V was cut by 7 bases and J by 7 bases, with 17 bases left in between. The CDR3 is made up of 15 amino acids. The germline V gene has CDR1 MNHEY and CDR2 SVGAGI.